Detailed here is one TCR beta chain. The germline CDR1 and CDR2 sequences are LGHDT and YNNKEL (reference sequence). V lost 3 bases, J lost 7 bases, and 9 bases lay in between. This CDR3 comprises 12 residues. MiXCR was run by TCRdb on the RT-PCR reads, yielding one entry per CDR3 protein. The sample includes almost 700,000 distinct CDR3 sequences, 12% to 15% of them seen just once. The sequence was collected from a female donor in good health, serving as a healthy control. This chain links TRBV3-1 with TRBJ2-5; D remains unclear. Input material: memory CD4+ T cells from blood. The CDR3 loop reads CASSQLLGTQYF. The CDR3 DNA follows: TGTGCCAGCAGCCAGCTTCTAGGGACCCAGTACTTC.